The count of the clone carrying this T cell receptor (beta chain) is one. Its antigen is unknown. The data stem from a study of shared clonotypes between healthy human individuals. Findings of the study overall: Compared with memory subsets, naive subsets generally had larger estimated richness. Some clonotypes were shared by all four sorted-subset donors, while others were not shared. The non-shared ones had lower generation probabilities than the shared ones.

V lost 4 bases, J lost 6 bases, and 7 bases stayed unmatched. The CDR3 extends over 15 amino acids. Germline V lookup: CDR1 SGHRS, CDR2 YFSETQ. The assay was run at deep level. Here immunoSEQ multiplex PCR was the method, and the copy in TCRdb shows in-frame clones only, minus some. In the table there are around 1,900,000 clones, roughly 93% of which are singletons. The naive CD8 fraction comprised CD45RO-negative cells positively selected for CCR7 and excluded terminally differentiated effector memory CD45RA+ cells. The J gene is TRBJ2-2, the V gene TRBV5-1; the match to TRBD1 covers 9 bases. Sequencing was performed on naive CD8+ T cells from PBMCs. This receptor was identified in a man aged 18 to 35 in good health. Some clones in this sample may be carry-over from other donors' samples. The CDR3 protein is CASSPGTGIPGELFF. The DNA of the CDR3 is TGCGCCAGCAGCCCAGGGACAGGGATCCCCGGGGAGCTGTTTTTT. The whole variable domain, filled in from reference TRBV5-1 and TRBJ2-2, reads KAGVTQTPRYLIKTRGQQVTLSCSPISGHRSVSWYQQTPGQGLQFLFEYFSETQRNKGNFPGRFSGRQFSNSRSEMNVSTLELGDSALYLCASSPGTGIPGELFFGEGSRLTVL.